The clone carrying this TCR beta chain was observed a few times. The entry originates in a study of T-cell memory formation after mild COVID-19. The V segment lost 0 bases and the J segment 14 bases; nucleotides outside the gene matches: 5. The CDR3 has 12 residues. The V gene's germline CDR1 is SEHNR and CDR2 FQNEAQ (reference sequence). MiXCR, applied by TCRdb to the 5' RACE reads, yields one record per CDR3 protein. The sample carries approximately 300,000 distinct CDR3 sequences, 7% to 10% recorded once. The material sequenced was PBMCs or a T cell subset sorted from them (not recorded which). The TCR was taken from a young man who had mild COVID-19 (a few samples of this study predate the infection). Cell type and time point are not known. This rearrangement joins TRBV7-9 to TRBJ2-5, with 8 bases that match TRBD1. Here the CDR3 DNA reads TGTGCCAGCAGCTTAGCCTGGACAGGGTCCTACTTC. Translating gives CASSLAWTGSYF. The full variable domain, with the rest looked up from reference TRBV7-9 and TRBJ2-5, is DTGVSQNPRHKITKRGQNVTFRCDPISEHNRLYWYRQTLGQGPEFLTYFQNEAQLEKSRLLSDRFSAERPKGSFSTLEIQRTEQGDSAMYLCASSLAWTGSYFGPGTRLLVL.